This entry lists 10 T cell receptor beta chains sequenced from one sample in a study of blood T cell repertoires in COVID-19. This table comes from immunoSEQ multiplex PCR, and its TCRdb copy is limited to in-frame clones, with some not included. The repertoire includes around 370,000 clones, approximately 90% of them detected once, and around 1.2% sits in the top ten. Sequencing was done on a sample of PBMCs or T cells enriched from blood (not recorded which). All receptors derive from a woman between 18 and 29 years old who had recovered from COVID-19.

V gene TRBV15 combines with J gene TRBJ2-7; D not certain. The V and J ends lost 1 base and 5 bases respectively, with 12 bases between them. The CDR3 spans 14 residues. Germline CDR1 and CDR2: LNHNV and YYDKDF (reference sequence). The CDR3 here is CATSRVFGVDEQYF. Written as DNA, the CDR3 is TGTGCCACCAGCAGAGTGTTTGGAGTCGACGAGCAGTACTTC.

This CDR3 reads CASSPRAGTGNTGELFF. Here the CDR3 DNA reads TGTGCCAGCAGTCCCCGAGCCGGGACAGGGAACACCGGGGAGCTGTTTTTT. V gene TRBV6-6 combines with J gene TRBJ2-2, with 8 bases fitting TRBD1. This CDR3 has 17 amino acids. Germline CDR1 MNHNY, CDR2 SVGAGI (reference sequence). Unmatched junction bases numbered 9, after V lost 5 bases and J lost 1 base.

This chain links TRBV10-3 with TRBJ2-2; 8 nucleotides match TRBD1. The V gene end was trimmed by 6 bases and the J gene end by 0 bases; junction bases not matched to a gene: 3. This CDR3 region has 15 residues. CDR1 and CDR2 from the germline V gene are ENHRY and SYGVKD. The CDR3 region has the DNA TGTGCCATCAGGACAGGGGCCGCGAACACCGGGGAGCTGTTTTTT. It specifies CAIRTGAANTGELFF.

The gene calls are TRBV10-3 and TRBJ1-2; 9 bases map to TRBD1. Germline V gene data show CDR1 as ENHRY and CDR2 as SYGVKD. After removal of 0 bases from V and 6 bases from J, the junction contained 5 bases not matched to a gene. CDR3 length: 15 residues. The CDR3 loop reads CAISESSGDRDGYTF. CDR3 nucleotides: TGTGCCATCAGTGAGTCCTCGGGGGACAGGGATGGCTACACCTTC.

This clone was seen once. CDR3 sequence (DNA): TGCGCCAGCAGTGAGACCCGGACAGGACATTATGGCTACACCTTC. As protein: CASSETRTGHYGYTF. This sequence joins TRBV10-1 and TRBJ1-2; 7 nucleotides line up with TRBD1. CDR1 is WNHNN and CDR2 is SYGVQD in the germline V gene (reference sequence). After removal of 2 bases from V and 5 bases from J, the junction contained 8 bases not matched to a gene. CDR3 length: 15 amino acids.

The chain's CDR3 is CASGSRQGDEKLFF. In nucleotides, the CDR3 is TGTGCTAGTGGTTCGAGACAGGGTGATGAAAAACTGTTTTTT. The rearrangement uses TRBV12-5 and TRBJ1-4, with 7 positions matching TRBD1. V was pared by 4 bases and J by 6 bases, with 5 bases of the junction left unmatched. The CDR3 runs 14 residues. Per the germline V gene, CDR1 is LGHNT and CDR2 is FRNRAP.

J is TRBJ1-1 and V is TRBV5-6, with 9 bases matching TRBD1. Germline V gene data show CDR1 as SGHDT and CDR2 as YYEEEE. The CDR3 covers 15 residues. J was trimmed by 2 bases and V by 0 bases; bases with no gene match: 2. The DNA for the CDR3 is TGTGCCAGCAGCTTGGGGGACAGGGATAACACTGAAGCTTTCTTT. Protein: CASSLGDRDNTEAFF.

This chain links TRBV6-5 with TRBJ1-2; D is ambiguous. CDR1 is MNHEY and CDR2 is SVGAGI in the germline V gene. The CDR3 runs to 15 residues. V was clipped by 2 bases and J by 0 bases, with 10 bases between them. CDR3 sequence: CASSYGGIANYGYTF. In nucleotides, the CDR3 is TGTGCCAGCAGTTACGGAGGGATAGCTAACTATGGCTACACCTTC.

The chain employs TRBV3-1 (or the pseudogene TRBV3-2) and TRBJ1-4; D ambiguous. This CDR3 region has 15 residues. V lost 0 bases and J 7 bases, leaving 12 bases between the germline ends. The germline V gene encodes CDR1 LGHDT and CDR2 YNNKEL (reference sequence). The CDR3 DNA follows: TGTGCCAGCAGCCAAGATCCTATCTGGAGTGAAAAACTGTTTTTT. Protein product: CASSQDPIWSEKLFF.

V usage is TRBV5-1 and J usage is TRBJ2-7; 9 bases align to TRBD1. The CDR3 is made up of 14 amino acids. CDR1 and CDR2 (germline): SGHRS, YFSETQ. After removal of 3 bases from V and 3 bases from J, the junction contained 4 bases not matched to a gene. The CDR3 DNA reads TGCGCCAGCAGCTCCCCGGGACAGGGCTACGAGCAGTACTTC. Protein product: CASSSPGQGYEQYF.